This record looks at one T cell receptor (beta chain) sequence and its context. This specimen belongs to a study of PD-L1 blockade in urothelial cancer. Study in general: Researchers looked at the blood 3 weeks (second dose) and 6 weeks after treatment began. T cells were recovered from blood samples at a median of around 150,000.

Stated time point: peripheral blood 6 weeks after treatment start. TCRdb's table, derived via immunoSEQ multiplex PCR, lists solely in-frame clones and lacks some. The sample has about 40,000 clones, roughly 80% seen once. The receptor was derived from a middle-aged man with urothelial cancer. The sequences come from PBMCs, collected around atezolizumab (anti-PD-L1) treatment.

CDR3 coding DNA: TGCGCCAGCAGCATTTGGGCCCCAACAGATACGCAGTATTTT. Amino acid sequence: CASSIWAPTDTQYF. The rearrangement links TRBV5-1 to TRBJ2-3; D is uncertain. V dropped 4 bases and J dropped 3 bases, with 12 bases sitting between them. The CDR3 covers 14 residues. Germline loops: CDR1 SGHRS, CDR2 YFSETQ.